Each of the 5 T cell receptor beta chains below was sequenced from the same sample in a study of blood T cells in healthy people across ages. A sample-barcoded 5' primer and a J-beta primer mix were used in a second PCR of about 7 to 12 cycles. TCRdb processed the 5' RACE reads anew with MiXCR; each CDR3 protein has one entry. The sample has 850,000 to 1,100,000 distinct CDR3 sequences; more than 30% are singletons. The specimen was blood. These receptors were taken from a man younger than 35 in good health.

This chain joins TRBV9 and TRBJ2-3; tentative D call: TRBD2 (5 bases). Between the trimmed V and J ends, which lost 9 bases and 4 bases, there was a span of 18 bases. CDR3 size: 14 residues. The germline V gene encodes CDR1 SGDLS and CDR2 YYNGEE. The CDR3 DNA reads as TGTGCCATATGGAGGTCCCCACTGGCAGATACGCAGTATTTT. Translation gives CAIWRSPLADTQYF.

A word on this clonotype: A junction boundary mismatches the germline segment, possibly from a read error. The chain combines TRBV6-6 with TRBJ1-4, with a possible D match to TRBD1 (5 bases). Germline CDR1 and CDR2: MNHNY and SVGAGI (reference sequence). This CDR3 is 15 amino acids long. The CDR3, as DNA: TGTGCCAACAGTCCCGATTTGGGGCAGTTCGAAAAACTGTTTTTT. This translates into CANSPDLGQFEKLFF.

This clonotype was observed a few times. The CDR3 sequence: CSARDLVGVMGEQYF. The CDR3, as DNA: TGCAGTGCTAGAGATCTGGTGGGGGTCATGGGCGAGCAGTACTTC. The rearrangement uses TRBV20-1 and TRBJ2-7; D tentatively fits TRBD1 or TRBD2 (5 bases each). Germline V lookup: CDR1 DFQATT, CDR2 SNEGSKA (reference sequence). Trimming shortened V by 0 bases and J by 6 bases, and 18 bases separated the two germline ends. The CDR3 loop spans 15 amino acids.

The V call is TRBV5-1, the J call TRBJ2-1; 9 nucleotides align to TRBD2. V lost 6 bases to trimming and J lost 8 bases; unmatched junction nucleotides: 12. Germline values: CDR1 SGHRS, CDR2 YFSETQ. There are 15 residues in the CDR3. CDR3: CASNAQGGGADEQFF. CDR3 DNA: TGCGCCAGCAACGCCCAAGGCGGGGGGGCTGATGAGCAGTTCTTC.

This chain links TRBV4-3 with TRBJ2-2, with TRBD1 as a possible D gene (6 bases). This CDR3 is built from 16 residues. CDR1 and CDR2 (germline): LGHNA, YSLEER. Trimming pared 0 bases from V and 4 bases from J, leaving 12 bases between. The CDR3 nucleotides are TGCGCCAGCAGCCAAGATATGACCAGGGGCACCGGGGAGCTGTTTTTT. It is translated as CASSQDMTRGTGELFF.